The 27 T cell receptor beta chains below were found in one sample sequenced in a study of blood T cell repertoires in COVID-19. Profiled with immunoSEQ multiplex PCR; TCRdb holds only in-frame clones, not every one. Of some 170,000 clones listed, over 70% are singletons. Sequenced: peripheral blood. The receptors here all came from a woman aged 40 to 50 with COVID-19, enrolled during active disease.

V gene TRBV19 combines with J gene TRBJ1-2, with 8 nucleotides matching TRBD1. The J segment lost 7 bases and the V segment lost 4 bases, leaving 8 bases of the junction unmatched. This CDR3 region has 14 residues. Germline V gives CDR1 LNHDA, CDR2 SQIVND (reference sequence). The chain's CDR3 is CASSTDRAKGGYTF. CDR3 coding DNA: TGTGCCAGTAGTACGGACAGGGCAAAGGGTGGCTACACCTTC.

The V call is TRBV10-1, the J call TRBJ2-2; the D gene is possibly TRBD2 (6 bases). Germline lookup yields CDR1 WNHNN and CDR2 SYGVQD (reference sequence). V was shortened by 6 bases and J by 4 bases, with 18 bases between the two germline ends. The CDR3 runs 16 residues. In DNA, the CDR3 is TGCGCCAGCAGCGGGGGTGTAGGATCCGGCACCGGGGAGCTGTTTTTT. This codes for CASSGGVGSGTGELFF.

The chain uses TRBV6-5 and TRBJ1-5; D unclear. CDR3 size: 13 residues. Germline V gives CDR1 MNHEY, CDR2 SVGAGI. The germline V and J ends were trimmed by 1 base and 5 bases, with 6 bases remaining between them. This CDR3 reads CASSYWSDQPQHF. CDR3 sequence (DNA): TGTGCCAGCAGTTACTGGTCAGATCAGCCCCAGCATTTT.

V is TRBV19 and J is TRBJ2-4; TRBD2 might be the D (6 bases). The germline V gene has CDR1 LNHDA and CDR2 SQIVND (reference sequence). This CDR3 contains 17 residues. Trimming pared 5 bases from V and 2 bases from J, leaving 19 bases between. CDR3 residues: CASSWSSWRGTKNIQYF. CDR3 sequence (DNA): TGTGCCAGTAGTTGGAGTTCGTGGAGGGGAACCAAAAACATTCAGTACTTC.

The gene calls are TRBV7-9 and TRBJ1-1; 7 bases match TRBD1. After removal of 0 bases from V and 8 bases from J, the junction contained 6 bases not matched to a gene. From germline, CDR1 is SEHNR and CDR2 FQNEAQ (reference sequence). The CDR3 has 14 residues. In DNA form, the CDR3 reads TGTGCCAGCAGCTTAGCGCTAGGGGGCCGGGAAGCTTTCTTT. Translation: CASSLALGGREAFF.

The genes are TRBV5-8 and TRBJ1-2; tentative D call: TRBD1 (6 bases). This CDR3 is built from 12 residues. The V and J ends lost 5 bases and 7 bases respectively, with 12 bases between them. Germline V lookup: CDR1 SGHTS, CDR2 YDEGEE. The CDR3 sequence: CASRDHRAGYTF. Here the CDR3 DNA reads TGTGCCAGCAGAGATCACAGGGCTGGCTACACCTTC.

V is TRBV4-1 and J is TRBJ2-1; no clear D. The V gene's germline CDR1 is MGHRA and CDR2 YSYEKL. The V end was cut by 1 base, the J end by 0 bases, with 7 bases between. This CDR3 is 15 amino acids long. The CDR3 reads CASSQVGSSYNEQFF. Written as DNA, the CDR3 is TGCGCCAGCAGCCAAGTCGGTAGCTCCTACAATGAGCAGTTCTTC.

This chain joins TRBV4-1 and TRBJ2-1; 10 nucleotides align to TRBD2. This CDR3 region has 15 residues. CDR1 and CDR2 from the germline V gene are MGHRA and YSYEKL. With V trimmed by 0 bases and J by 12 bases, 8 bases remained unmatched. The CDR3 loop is CASSQDPASGSVQFF. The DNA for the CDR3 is TGCGCCAGCAGCCAAGATCCGGCTAGCGGGAGCGTGCAGTTCTTC.

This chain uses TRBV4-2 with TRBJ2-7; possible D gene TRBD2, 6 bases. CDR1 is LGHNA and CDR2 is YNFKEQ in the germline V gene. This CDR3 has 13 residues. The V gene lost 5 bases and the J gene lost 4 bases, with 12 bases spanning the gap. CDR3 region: CASSSSDVYEQYF. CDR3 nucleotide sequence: TGTGCCAGCAGCTCTAGCGACGTTTACGAGCAGTACTTC.

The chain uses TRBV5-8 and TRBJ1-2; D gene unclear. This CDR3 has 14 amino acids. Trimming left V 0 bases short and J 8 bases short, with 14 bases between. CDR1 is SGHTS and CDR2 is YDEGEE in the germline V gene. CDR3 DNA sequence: TGTGCCAGCAGCTTGGGTAGGAATTCCAGGGGCTACACCTTC. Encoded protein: CASSLGRNSRGYTF.

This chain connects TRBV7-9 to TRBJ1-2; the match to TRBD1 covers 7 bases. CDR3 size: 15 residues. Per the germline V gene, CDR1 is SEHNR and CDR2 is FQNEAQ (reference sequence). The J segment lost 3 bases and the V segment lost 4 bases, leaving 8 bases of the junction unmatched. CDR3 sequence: CASSSTTGTDYGYTF. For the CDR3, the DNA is TGTGCCAGCAGCTCTACCACCGGGACAGACTATGGCTACACCTTC.

CDR3 in amino acids: CASSSGGSANEKLFF. The CDR3, as DNA: TGTGCCAGCAGCTCCGGGGGGTCGGCTAATGAAAAACTGTTTTTT. The genes are TRBV7-6 and TRBJ1-4, with D maybe TRBD1 (5 bases). Trimming shortened V by 4 bases and J by 3 bases, and 12 bases separated the two germline ends. The CDR3 covers 15 residues. Germline-derived CDR1 and CDR2 are SGHVS and FNYEAQ.

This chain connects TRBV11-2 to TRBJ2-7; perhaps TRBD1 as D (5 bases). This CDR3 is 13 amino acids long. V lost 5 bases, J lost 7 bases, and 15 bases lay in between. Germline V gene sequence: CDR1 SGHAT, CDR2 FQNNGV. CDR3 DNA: TGTGCCAGCAGCGCCTGGGGCGTACAAGAGCAGTACTTC. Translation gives CASSAWGVQEQYF. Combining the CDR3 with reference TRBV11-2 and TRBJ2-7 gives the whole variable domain EAGVAQSPRYKIIEKRQSVAFWCNPISGHATLYWYQQILGQGPKLLIQFQNNGVVDDSQLPKDRFSAERLKGVDSTLKIQPAKLEDSAVYLCASSAWGVQEQYFGPGTRLTVT.

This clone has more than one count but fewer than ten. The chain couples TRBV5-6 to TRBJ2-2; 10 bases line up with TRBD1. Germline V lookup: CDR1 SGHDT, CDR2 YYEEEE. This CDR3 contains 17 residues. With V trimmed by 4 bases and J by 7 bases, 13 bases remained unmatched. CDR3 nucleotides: TGTGCCAGCAGCAGGGTACAGGGGACAGGGGTGATCGGGGAGCTGTTTTTT. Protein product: CASSRVQGTGVIGELFF.

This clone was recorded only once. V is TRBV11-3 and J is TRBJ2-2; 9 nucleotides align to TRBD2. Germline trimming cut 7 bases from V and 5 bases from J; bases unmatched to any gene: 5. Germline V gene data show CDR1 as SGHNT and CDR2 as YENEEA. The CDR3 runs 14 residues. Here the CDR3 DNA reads TGTGCCAGCACCGAAACTAGCGGGACCGGGGAGCTGTTTTTT. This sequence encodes CASTETSGTGELFF.

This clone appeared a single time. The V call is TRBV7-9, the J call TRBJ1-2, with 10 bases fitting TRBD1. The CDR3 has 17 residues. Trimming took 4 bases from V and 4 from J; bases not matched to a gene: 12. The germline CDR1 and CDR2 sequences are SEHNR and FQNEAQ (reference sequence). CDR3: CASSYDRGPFLGYGYTF. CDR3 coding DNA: TGTGCCAGCAGCTACGACAGGGGGCCCTTCTTGGGCTATGGCTACACCTTC.

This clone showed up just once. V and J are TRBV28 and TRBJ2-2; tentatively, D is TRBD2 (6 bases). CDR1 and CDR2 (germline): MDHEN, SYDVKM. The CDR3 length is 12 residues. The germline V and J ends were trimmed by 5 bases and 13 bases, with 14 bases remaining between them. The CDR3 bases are TGTGCCAGCAGTCTGCCGGGGGTTCGGCTGTTTTTT. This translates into CASSLPGVRLFF.

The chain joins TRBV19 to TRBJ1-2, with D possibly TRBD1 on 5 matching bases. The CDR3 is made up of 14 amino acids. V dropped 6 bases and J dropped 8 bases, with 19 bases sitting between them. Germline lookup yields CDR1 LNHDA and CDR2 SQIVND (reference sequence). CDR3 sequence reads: CASRRGRSGDGYTF. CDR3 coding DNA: TGTGCCAGTAGGAGGGGTAGATCGGGAGACGGCTACACCTTC.

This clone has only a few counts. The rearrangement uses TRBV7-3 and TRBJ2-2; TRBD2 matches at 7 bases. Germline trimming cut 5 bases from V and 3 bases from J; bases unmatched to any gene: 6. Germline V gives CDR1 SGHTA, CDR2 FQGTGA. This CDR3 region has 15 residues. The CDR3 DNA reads TGTGCCAGCAGCCACAGCGGGACCCACACCGGGGAGCTGTTTTTT. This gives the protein CASSHSGTHTGELFF.

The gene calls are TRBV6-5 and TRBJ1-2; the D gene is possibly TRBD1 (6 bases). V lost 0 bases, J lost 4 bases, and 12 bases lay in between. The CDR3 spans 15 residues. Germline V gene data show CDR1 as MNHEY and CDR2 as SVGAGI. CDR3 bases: TGTGCCAGCAGTTACTCCCCGGACAGACCCTATGGCTACACCTTC. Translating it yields CASSYSPDRPYGYTF.

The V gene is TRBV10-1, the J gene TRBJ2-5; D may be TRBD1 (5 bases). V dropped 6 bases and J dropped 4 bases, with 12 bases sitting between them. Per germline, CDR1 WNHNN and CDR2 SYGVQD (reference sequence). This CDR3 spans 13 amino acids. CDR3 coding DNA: TGCGCCAGCAGCGGCAGGGTGGGAGAGACCCAGTACTTC. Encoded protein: CASSGRVGETQYF.

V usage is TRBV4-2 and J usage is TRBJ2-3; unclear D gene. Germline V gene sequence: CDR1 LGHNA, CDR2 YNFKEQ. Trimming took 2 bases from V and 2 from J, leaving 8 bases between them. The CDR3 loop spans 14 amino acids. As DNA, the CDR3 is TGTGCCAGCAGCCAACGTCTGTCCACAGATACGCAGTATTTT. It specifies CASSQRLSTDTQYF.

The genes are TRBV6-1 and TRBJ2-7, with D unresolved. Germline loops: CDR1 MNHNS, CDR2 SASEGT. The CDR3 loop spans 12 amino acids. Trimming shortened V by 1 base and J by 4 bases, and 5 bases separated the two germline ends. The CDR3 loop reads CASSEGHYEQYF. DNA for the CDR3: TGTGCCAGCAGTGAAGGACATTACGAGCAGTACTTC.

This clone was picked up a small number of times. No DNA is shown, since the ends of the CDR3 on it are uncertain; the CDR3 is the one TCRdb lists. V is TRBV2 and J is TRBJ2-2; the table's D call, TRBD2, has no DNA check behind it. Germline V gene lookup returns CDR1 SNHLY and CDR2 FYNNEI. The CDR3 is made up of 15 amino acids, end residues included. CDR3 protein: CASSGGSLRAGELFF.

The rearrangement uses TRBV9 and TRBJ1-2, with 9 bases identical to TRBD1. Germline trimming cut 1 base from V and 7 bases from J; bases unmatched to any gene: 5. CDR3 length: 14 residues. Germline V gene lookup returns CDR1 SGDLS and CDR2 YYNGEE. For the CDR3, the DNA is TGTGCCAGCAGCGTACTGGACAGGGGTCCTGGCTACACCTTC. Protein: CASSVLDRGPGYTF.

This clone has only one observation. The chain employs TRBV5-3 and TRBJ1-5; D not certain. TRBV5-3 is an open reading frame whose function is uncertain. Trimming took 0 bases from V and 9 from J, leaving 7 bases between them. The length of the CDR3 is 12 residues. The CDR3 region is CARSLGAPPQHF. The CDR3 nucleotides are TGTGCCAGAAGCTTGGGCGCCCCGCCCCAGCATTTT.

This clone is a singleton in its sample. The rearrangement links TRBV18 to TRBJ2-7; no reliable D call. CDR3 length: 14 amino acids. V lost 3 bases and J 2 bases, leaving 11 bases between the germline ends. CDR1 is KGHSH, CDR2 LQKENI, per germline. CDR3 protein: CASSPTYQAYEQYF. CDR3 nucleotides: TGTGCCAGCTCACCGACCTACCAGGCCTACGAGCAGTACTTC. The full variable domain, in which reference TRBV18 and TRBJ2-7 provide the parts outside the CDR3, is NAGVMQNPRHLVRRRGQEARLRCSPMKGHSHVYWYRQLPEEGLKFMVYLQKENIIDESGMPKERFSAEFPKEGPSILRIQQVVRGDSAAYFCASSPTYQAYEQYFGPGTRLTVT.